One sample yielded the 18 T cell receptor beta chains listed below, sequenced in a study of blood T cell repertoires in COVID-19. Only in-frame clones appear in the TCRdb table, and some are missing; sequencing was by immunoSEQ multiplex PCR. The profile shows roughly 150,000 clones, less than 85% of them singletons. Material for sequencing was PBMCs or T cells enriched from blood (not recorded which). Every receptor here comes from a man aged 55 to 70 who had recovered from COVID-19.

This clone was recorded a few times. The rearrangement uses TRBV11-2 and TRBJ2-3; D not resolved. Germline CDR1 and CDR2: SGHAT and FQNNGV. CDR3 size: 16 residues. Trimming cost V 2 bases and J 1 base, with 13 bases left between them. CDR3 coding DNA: TGTGCCAGCAGCTTATTCGGAGTCATTCGCACAGATACGCAGTATTTT. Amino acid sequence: CASSLFGVIRTDTQYF.

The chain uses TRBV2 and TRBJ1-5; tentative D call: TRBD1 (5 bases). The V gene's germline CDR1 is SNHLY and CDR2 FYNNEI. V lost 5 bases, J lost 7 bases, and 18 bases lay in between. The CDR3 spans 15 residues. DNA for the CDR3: TGTGCCAGCAGTTTGAACTGGGGGGTTGGGCAGCCCCAGCATTTT. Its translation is CASSLNWGVGQPQHF.

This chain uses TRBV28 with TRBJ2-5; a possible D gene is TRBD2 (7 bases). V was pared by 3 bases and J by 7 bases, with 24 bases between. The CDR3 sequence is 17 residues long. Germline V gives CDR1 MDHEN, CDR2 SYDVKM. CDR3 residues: CASSFLGGGRVSGTQYF. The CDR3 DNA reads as TGTGCCAGCAGTTTTTTAGGGGGAGGGAGAGTAAGTGGGACCCAGTACTTC.

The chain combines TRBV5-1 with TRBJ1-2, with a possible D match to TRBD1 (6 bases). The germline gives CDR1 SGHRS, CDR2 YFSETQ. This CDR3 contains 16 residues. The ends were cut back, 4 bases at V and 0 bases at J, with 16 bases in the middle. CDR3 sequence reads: CASSGYRVPANYGYTF. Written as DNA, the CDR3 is TGCGCCAGCAGCGGATACAGGGTCCCAGCTAACTATGGCTACACCTTC.

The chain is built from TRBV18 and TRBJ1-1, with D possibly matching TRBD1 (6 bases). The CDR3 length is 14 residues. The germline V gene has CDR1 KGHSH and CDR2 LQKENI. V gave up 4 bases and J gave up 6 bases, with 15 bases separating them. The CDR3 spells CASSQDTGRAEAFF. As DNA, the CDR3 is TGTGCCAGCTCACAAGATACAGGGAGGGCTGAAGCTTTCTTT.

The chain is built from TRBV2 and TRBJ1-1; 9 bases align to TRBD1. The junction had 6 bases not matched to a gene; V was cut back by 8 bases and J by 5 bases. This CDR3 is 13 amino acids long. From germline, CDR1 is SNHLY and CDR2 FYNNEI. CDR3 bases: TGTGCCAGCCGACAGGGGGTCAGTACTGAAGCTTTCTTT. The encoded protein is CASRQGVSTEAFF.

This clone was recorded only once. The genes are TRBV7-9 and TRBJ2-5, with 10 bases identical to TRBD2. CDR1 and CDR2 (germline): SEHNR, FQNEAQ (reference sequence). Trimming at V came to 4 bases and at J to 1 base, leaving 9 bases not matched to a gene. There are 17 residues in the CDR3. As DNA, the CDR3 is TGTGCCAGCAGCTCCCCCCTTAGCGGGAGGTCCCAAGAGACCCAGTACTTC. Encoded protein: CASSSPLSGRSQETQYF.

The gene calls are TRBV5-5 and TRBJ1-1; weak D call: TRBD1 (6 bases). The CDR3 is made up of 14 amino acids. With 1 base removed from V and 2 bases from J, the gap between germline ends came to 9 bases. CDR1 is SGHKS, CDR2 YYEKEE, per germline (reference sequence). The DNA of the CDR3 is TGTGCCAGCAGCTTGACTGGGACAAACACTGAAGCTTTCTTT. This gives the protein CASSLTGTNTEAFF.

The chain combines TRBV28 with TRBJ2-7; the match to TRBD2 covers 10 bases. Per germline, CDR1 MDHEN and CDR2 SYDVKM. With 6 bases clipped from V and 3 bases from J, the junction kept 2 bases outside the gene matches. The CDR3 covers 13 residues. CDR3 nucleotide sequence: TGTGCCAGCAGGAGGACTAGCGGCTACGAGCAGTACTTC. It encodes CASRRTSGYEQYF.

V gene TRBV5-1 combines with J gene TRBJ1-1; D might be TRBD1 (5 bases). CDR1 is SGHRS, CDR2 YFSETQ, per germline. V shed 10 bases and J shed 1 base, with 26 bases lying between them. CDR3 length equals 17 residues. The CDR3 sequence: CACNLGGSFQGNTEAFF. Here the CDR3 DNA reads TGCGCCTGCAACCTCGGGGGGAGTTTTCAGGGGAACACTGAAGCTTTCTTT.

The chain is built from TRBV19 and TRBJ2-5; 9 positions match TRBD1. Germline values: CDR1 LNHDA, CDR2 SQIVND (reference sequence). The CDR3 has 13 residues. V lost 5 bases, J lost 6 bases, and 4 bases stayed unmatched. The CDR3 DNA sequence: TGTGCCAGTAGTGACGGACAGGGGAAGACCCAGTACTTC. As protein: CASSDGQGKTQYF.

The CDR3 here is CASSQVRGGQGDTQYF. Here the CDR3 DNA reads TGTGCCAGCAGCCAAGTTCGGGGGGGCCAGGGAGATACGCAGTATTTT. The chain combines TRBV4-2 with TRBJ2-3, with TRBD2 matching 8 bases. V trimming: 1 base; J trimming: 5 bases; junction bases outside the gene matches: 8. Per the germline V gene, CDR1 is LGHNA and CDR2 is YNFKEQ. The CDR3 contains 16 residues.

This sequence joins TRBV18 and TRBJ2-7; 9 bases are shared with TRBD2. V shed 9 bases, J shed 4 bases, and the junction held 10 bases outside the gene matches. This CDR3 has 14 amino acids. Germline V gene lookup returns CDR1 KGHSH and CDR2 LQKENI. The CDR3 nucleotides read TGTGCCAGTGCCGCTAGCGGGGAAAATTACGAGCAGTACTTC. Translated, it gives CASAASGENYEQYF.

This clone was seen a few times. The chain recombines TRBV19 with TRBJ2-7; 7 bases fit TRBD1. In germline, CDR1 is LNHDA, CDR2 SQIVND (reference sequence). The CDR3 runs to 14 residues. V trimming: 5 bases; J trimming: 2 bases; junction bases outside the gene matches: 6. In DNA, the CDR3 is TGTGCCAGTAGTTCCGGGACAGATCCCTACGAGCAGTACTTC. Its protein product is CASSSGTDPYEQYF. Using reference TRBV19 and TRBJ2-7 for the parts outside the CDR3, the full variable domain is DGGITQSPKYLFRKEGQNVTLSCEQNLNHDAMYWYRQDPGQGLRLIYYSQIVNDFQKGDIAEGYSVSREKKESFPLTVTSAQKNPTAFYLCASSSGTDPYEQYFGPGTRLTVT.

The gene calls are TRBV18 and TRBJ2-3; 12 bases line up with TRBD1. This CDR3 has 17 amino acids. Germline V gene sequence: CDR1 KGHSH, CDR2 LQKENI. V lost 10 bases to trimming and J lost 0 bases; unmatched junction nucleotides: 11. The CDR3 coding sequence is TGTGCCACCTTGGGGACAGGGGGCCTTAGAAGCACAGATACGCAGTATTTT. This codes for CATLGTGGLRSTDTQYF.

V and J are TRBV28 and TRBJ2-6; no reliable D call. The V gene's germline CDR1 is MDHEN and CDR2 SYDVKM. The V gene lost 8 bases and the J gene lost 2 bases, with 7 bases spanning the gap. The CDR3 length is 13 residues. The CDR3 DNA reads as TGTGCCAGCCTGGCCCCTGGGGCCAACGTCCTGACTTTC. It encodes CASLAPGANVLTF.

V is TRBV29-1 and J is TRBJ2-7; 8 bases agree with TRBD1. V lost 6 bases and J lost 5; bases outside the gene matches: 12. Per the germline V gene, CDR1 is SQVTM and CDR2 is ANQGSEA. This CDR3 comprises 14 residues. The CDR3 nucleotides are TGCAGCGTAGATCCAGGGGGCGCGACGGACGAGCAGTACTTC. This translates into CSVDPGGATDEQYF.

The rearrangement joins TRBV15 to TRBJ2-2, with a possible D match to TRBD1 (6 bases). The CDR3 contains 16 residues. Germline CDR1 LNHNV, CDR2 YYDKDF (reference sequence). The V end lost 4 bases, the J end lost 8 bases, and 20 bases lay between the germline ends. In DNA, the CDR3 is TGTGCCACCAGCACTTCGACAGGTCGGGCGGCGGGGGAGCTGTTTTTT. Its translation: CATSTSTGRAAGELFF.